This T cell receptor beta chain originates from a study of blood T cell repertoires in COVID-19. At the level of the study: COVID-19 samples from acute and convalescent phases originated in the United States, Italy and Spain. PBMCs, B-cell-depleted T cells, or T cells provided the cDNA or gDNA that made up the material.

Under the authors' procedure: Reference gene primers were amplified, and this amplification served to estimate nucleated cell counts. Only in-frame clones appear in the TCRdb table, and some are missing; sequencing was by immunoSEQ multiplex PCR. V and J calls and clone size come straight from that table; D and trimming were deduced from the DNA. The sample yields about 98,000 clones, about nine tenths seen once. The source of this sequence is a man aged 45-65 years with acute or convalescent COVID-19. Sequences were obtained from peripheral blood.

The CDR3 region has the DNA TGTGCCAGCAGCTTAGTGGGAGCAAGAGGCGAGCAGTACTTC. It codes for CASSLVGARGEQYF. The V gene is TRBV11-2, the J gene TRBJ2-7, with TRBD2 as a possible D gene (5 bases). This CDR3 contains 14 residues. Germline V gives CDR1 SGHAT, CDR2 FQNNGV. Trimming removed 1 base at V and 6 bases at J, with 13 bases between.